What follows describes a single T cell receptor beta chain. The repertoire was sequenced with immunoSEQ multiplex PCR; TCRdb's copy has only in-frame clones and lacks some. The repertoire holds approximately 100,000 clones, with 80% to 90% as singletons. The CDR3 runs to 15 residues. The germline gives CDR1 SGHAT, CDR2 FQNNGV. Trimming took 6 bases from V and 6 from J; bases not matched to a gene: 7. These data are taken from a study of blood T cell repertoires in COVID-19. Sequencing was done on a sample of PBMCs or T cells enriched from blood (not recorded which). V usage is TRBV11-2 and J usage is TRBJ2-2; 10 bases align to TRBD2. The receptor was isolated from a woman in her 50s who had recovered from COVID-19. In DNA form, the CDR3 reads TGTGCCAGCAGGTCGGCTAGCGGGAGTGCCGGGGAGCTGTTTTTT. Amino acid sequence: CASRSASGSAGELFF.